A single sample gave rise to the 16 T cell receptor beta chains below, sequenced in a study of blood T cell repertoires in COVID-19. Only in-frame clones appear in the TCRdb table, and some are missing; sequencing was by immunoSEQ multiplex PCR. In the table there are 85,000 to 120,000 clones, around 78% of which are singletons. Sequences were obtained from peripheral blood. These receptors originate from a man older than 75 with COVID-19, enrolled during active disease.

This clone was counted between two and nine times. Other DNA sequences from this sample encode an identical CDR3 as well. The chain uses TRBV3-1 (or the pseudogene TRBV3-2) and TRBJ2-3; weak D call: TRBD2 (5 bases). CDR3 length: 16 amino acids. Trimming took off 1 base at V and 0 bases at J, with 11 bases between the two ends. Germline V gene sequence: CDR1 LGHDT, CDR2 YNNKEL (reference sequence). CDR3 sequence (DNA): TGTGCCAGCAGCCAAGGGACTGCCCGTAGCACAGATACGCAGTATTTT. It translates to CASSQGTARSTDTQYF.

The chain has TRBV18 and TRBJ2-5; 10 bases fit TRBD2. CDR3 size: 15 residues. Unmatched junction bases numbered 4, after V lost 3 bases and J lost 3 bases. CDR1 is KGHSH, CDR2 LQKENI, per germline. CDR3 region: CASSPILAGEETQYF. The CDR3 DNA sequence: TGTGCCAGCTCACCGATTCTAGCGGGAGAAGAGACCCAGTACTTC.

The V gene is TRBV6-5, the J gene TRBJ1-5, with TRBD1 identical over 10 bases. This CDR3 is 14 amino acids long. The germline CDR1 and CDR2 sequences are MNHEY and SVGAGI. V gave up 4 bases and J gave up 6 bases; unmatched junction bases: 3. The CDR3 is CASSFGTGVQPQHF. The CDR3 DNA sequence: TGTGCCAGCAGTTTTGGGACAGGGGTTCAGCCCCAGCATTTT.

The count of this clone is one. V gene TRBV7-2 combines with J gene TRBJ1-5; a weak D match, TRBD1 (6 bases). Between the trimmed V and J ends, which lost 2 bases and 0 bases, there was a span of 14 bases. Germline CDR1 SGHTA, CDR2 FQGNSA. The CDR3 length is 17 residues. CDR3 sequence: CASSLPTGTYSNQPQHF. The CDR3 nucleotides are TGTGCCAGCAGCTTACCTACAGGGACATATAGCAATCAGCCCCAGCATTTT. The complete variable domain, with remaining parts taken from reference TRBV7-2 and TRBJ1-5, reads GAGVSQSPSNKVTEKGKDVELRCDPISGHTALYWYRQSLGQGLEFLIYFQGNSAPDKSGLPSDRFSAERTGGSVSTLTIQRTQQEDSAVYLCASSLPTGTYSNQPQHFGDGTRLSIL.

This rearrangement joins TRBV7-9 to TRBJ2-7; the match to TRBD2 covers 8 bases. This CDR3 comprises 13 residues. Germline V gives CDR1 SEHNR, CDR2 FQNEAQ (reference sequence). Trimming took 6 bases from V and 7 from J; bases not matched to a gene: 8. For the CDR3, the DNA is TGTGCCAGCAGGGAAGCGGGAGTGAGTGAGCAGTACTTC. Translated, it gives CASREAGVSEQYF.

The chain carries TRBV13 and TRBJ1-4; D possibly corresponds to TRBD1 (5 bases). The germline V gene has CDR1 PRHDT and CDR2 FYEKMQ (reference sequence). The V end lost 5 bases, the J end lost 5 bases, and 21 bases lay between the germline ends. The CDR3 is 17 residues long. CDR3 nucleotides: TGTGCCAGCAGCCCTCGGGGGAGGGGAAGACCAAATGAAAAACTGTTTTTT. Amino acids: CASSPRGRGRPNEKLFF.

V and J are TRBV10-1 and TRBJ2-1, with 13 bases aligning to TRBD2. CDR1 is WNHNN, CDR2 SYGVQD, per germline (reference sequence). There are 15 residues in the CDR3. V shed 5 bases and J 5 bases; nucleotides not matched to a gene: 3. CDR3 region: CASSRGLAGNNEQFF. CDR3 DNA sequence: TGCGCCAGCAGTCGGGGACTAGCGGGAAACAATGAGCAGTTCTTC.

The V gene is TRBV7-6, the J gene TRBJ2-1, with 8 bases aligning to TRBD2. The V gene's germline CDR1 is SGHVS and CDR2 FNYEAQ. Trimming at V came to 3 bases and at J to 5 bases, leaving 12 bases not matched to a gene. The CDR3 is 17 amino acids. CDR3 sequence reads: CASSLEEREKGNNEQFF. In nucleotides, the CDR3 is TGTGCCAGCAGCTTGGAAGAGCGGGAGAAGGGGAACAATGAGCAGTTCTTC.

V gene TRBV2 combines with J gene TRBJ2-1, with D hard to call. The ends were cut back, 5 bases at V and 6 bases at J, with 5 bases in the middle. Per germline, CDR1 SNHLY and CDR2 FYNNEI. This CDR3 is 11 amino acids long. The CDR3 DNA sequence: TGTGCCAGCAGTTACAGCAATGAGCAGTTCTTC. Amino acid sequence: CASSYSNEQFF.

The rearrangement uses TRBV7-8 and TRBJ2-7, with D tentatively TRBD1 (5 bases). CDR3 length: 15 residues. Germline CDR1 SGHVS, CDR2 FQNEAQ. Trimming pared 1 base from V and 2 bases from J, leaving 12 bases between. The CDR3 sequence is CASSLDTGSPYEQYF. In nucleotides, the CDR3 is TGTGCCAGCAGCTTAGATACAGGTTCTCCCTACGAGCAGTACTTC.

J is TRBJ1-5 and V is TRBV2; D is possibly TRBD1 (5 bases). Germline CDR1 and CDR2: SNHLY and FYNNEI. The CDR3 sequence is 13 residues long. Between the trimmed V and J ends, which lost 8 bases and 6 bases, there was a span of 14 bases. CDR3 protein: CASGIDSFQPQHF. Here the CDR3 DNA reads TGTGCCAGCGGAATCGACAGCTTTCAGCCCCAGCATTTT.

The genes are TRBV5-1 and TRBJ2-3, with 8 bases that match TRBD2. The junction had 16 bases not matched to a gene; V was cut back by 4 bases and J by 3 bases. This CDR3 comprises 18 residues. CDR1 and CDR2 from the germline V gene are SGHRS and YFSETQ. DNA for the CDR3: TGCGCCAGCAGCCCGGCCAAGGCGTTAGCGGGAAGGACAGATACGCAGTATTTT. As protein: CASSPAKALAGRTDTQYF.

The chain's CDR3 is CASSFEVTGYEQYF. The CDR3 bases are TGTGCCAGCAGCTTCGAAGTCACGGGATACGAGCAGTACTTC. The J gene is TRBJ2-7, the V gene TRBV7-8; TRBD2 might be the D (5 bases). The CDR3 consists of 14 residues. Germline V gene data show CDR1 as SGHVS and CDR2 as FQNEAQ. The V end lost 3 bases, the J end lost 4 bases, and 13 bases lay between the germline ends.

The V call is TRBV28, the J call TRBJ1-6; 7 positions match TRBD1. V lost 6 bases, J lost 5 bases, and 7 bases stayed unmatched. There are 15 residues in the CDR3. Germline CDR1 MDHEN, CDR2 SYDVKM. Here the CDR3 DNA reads TGTGCCAGCAGCACTCCCGGGACAGATAATTCACCCCTCCACTTT. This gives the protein CASSTPGTDNSPLHF.

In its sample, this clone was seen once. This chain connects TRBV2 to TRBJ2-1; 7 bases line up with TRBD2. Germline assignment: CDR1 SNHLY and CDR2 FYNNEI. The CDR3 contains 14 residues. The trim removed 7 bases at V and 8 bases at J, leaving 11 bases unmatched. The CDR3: CASTPSGLKDEQFF. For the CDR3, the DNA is TGTGCCAGCACCCCTAGCGGCTTGAAGGATGAGCAGTTCTTC.

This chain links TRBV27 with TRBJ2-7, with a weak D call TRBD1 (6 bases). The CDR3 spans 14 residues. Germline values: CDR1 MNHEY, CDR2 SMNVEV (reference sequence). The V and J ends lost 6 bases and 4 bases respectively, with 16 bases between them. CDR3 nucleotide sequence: TGTGCCAGCAGCCCCGCAGGGGCCCTATACGAGCAGTACTTC. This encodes CASSPAGALYEQYF.